The T cell receptor beta chain under discussion was sequenced for a study of a mutant IDH1 vaccine in newly diagnosed glioma. Time point denoted: week 47, end of study. In the vaccine, a single dose held 300 ug of the mutant IDH1 20-mer peptide, along with topical imiquimod. This table comes from immunoSEQ multiplex PCR, and its TCRdb copy is limited to in-frame clones, with some not included. The sample comprises some 42,000 clones, roughly 82% of which are singletons, and around a sixth rests with the top ten. Worth noting for this clone: What it recognizes is unknown.

The CDR3 extends over 16 amino acids. The germline gives CDR1 SQVTM, CDR2 ANQGSEA. The V and J ends lost 0 bases and 1 base respectively, with 13 bases between them. The receptor was derived from a man aged 18 to 29 with glioma. Some clones in this sample may be carry-over from other donors' samples. Sequencing was performed on PBMCs, taken from a glioma patient whose treatment included an IDH1 peptide vaccine. The V gene is TRBV29-1, the J gene TRBJ2-1; D not certain. The CDR3 here is CSVEEGTVESYNEQFF. CDR3 DNA sequence: TGCAGCGTTGAAGAGGGAACAGTGGAGTCCTACAATGAGCAGTTCTTC.